This T cell receptor (beta chain) was captured in a study of T cell responses to AZD1222 COVID-19 vaccine. V lost 1 base to trimming and J lost 1 base, with 13 bases between them. This CDR3 is 16 amino acids long. Germline V gene lookup returns CDR1 SGHTA and CDR2 FQGNSA. Assay used: immunoSEQ multiplex PCR; TCRdb lists only in-frame clones, some missing. The sample lists roughly 120,000 clones, roughly nine tenths occurring once. Concerning this clone itself: The target antigen is unknown.

Whole-study findings and limits: Nearly half of spike-specific TCRs reportedly target variant regions that are unmutated in the B.1.351 and B.1.1.7 variants. Spike was spanned by vaccine-associated CD4 TCRs, with dominance at 160-218 and 743-854. Clonal diversity was possibly underestimated, and white British individuals and females predominated among donors.

This specimen consisted of peripheral blood, obtained 28 days after the second AZD1222 dose. J is TRBJ2-5 and V is TRBV7-2; D remains unclear. This TCR was sampled from an adult who received the AZD1222 COVID-19 vaccine. Here the CDR3 reads CASSLVRQVIQETQYF. The CDR3 region has the DNA TGTGCCAGCAGCTTAGTTAGGCAGGTGATCCAAGAGACCCAGTACTTC.